The source of this T cell receptor (beta chain) is a study of cytomegalovirus exposure and HLA in healthy donors. Study conclusions and caveats: Excluded were some V segments that proved indistinguishable, including TRBV6-2 and TRBV6-3. When the data were analyzed later, several of the most significant clusters appeared to be linked to common viral pathogens.

The PCR made use of 60 Vbeta and 13 Jbeta primers. The data were produced by immunoSEQ multiplex PCR, yet TCRdb's version contains in-frame clones alone and is incomplete. The data hold approximately 180,000 clones, with 79% observed a single time. Germline loops: CDR1 SGDLS, CDR2 YYNGEE. The CDR3 extends over 15 amino acids. The V and J ends lost 0 bases and 9 bases, in that order; junction bases with no gene match: 7. In regard to this clone: Antigen: not known.

The source is a woman between 45 and 60 years old in good health and CMV-seronegative. The gene calls are TRBV9 and TRBJ2-1; TRBD2 aligns across 9 bases. Material for sequencing was PBMCs. The CDR3 is CASSVGGGATGEQFF. In DNA form, the CDR3 reads TGTGCCAGCAGCGTAGGCGGGGGGGCCACAGGTGAGCAGTTCTTC.